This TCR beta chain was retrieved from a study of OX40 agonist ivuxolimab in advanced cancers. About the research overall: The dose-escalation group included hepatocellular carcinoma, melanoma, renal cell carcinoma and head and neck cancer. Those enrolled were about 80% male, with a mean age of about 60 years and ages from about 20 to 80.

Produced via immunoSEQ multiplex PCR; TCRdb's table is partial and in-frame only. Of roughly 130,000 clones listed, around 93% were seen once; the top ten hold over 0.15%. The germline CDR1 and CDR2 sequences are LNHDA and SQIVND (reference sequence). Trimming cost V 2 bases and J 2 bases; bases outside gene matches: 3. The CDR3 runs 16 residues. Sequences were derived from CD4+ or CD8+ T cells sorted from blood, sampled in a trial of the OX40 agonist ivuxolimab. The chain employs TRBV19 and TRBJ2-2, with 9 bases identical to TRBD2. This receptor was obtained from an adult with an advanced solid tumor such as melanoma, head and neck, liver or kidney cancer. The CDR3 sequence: CASSIPGTSNTGELFF. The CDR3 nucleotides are TGTGCCAGTAGTATACCCGGGACTAGCAACACCGGGGAGCTGTTTTTT.